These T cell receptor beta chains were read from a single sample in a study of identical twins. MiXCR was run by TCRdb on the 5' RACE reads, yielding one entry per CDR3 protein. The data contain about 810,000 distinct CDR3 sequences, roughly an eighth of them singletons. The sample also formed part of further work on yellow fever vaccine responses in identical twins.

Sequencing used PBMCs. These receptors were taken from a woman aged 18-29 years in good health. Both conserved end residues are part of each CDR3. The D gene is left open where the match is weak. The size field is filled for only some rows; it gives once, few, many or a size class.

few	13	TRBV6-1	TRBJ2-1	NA	TGTGCCAGCACCCCGCGATCCGGAAATGAGCAGTTCTTC	CASTPRSGNEQFF
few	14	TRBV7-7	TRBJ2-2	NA	TGTGCCAGCAGCTTAGAACGGTTCGTCGGGGAGCTGTTTTTT	CASSLERFVGELFF
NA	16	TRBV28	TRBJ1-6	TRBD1	TGTGCCAGCAGTAAAACAGGGGTGTCCTATAATTCACCCCTCCACTTT	CASSKTGVSYNSPLHF
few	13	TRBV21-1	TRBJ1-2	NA	TGTGCCAGCAGCAAAGGGAGCCCCTATGGCTACACCTTC	CASSKGSPYGYTF
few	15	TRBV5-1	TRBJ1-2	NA	TGCGCCAGCAGCCCCGGCCCCGAAGGTGACTATGGCTACACCTTC	CASSPGPEGDYGYTF
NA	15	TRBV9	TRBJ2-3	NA	TGTGCCAGCAGCGTAGCGCCTGGGAGCACAGATACGCAGTATTTT	CASSVAPGSTDTQYF
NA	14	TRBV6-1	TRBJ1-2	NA	TGTGCCAGCAGCCCGGACATCGTCGGCTATGGCTACACCTTC	CASSPDIVGYGYTF
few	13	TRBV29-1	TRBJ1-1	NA	TGCAGCGTGGTGAGTCACCCACAGAGAAAAGCTTTCTTT	CSVVSHPQRKAFF
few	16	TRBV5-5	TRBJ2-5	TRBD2	TGTGCCAGCAGCCTCCTCCGGGGGAGGGGCCAAGAGACCCAGTACTTC	CASSLLRGRGQETQYF
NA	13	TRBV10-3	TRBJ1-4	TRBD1	TGTGCCGCCAGGGGGGGGTTAGGTGAAAAACTGTTTTTT	CAARGGLGEKLFF
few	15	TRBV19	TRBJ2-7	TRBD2	TGTGCCAGTAGTTACGGACTAGCGGGACTTTACGAGCAGTACTTC	CASSYGLAGLYEQYF
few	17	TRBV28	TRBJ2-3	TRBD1	TGTGCCAGCAGTTTACCACGGACAGGGTTAGGCACAGATACGCAGTATTTT	CASSLPRTGLGTDTQYF
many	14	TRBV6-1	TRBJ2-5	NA	TGTGCCAGCAGTGATGTGGGGGGCCAAGAGACCCAGTACTTC	CASSDVGGQETQYF
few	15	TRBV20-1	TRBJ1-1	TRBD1	TGCAGTGCTAGAGTGACAGGGGAGGGCAACACTGAAGCTTTCTTT	CSARVTGEGNTEAFF
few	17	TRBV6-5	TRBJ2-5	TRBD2	TGTGCCAGCAGTTACTACCCACTAGCGGGAGGTCAGGGGACCCAGTACTTC	CASSYYPLAGGQGTQYF
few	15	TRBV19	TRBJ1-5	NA	TGTGCCAGTAGCAGGGGAGACTATAGCAATCAGCCCCAGCATTTT	CASSRGDYSNQPQHF
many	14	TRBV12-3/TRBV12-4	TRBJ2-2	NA	TGTGCCAGCAGCCAGACAGCGTACACCGGGGAGCTGTTTTTT	CASSQTAYTGELFF
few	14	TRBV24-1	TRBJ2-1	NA	TGTGCCACCAGTGATTCTCCTACTAGACATGAGCAGTTCTTC	CATSDSPTRHEQFF
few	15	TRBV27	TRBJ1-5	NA	TGTGCCAGCAGTTTAGGGCCACCGGGGCAGGTGCCCCAGCATTTT	CASSLGPPGQVPQHF
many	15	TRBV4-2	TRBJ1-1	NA	TGTGCCAGCAGCCAAGAAGGGGTCGGGTGGACTGAAGCTTTCTTT	CASSQEGVGWTEAFF
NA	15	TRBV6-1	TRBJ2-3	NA	TGTGCCAGCAGTGCGGACCGAATCGGCACAGATACGCAGTATTTT	CASSADRIGTDTQYF
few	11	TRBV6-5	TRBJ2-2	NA	TGTGCCAGCAGTTCCCAAGGGGAGCTGTTTTTT	CASSSQGELFF
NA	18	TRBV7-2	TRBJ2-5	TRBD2	TGTGCCAGCAGCTTAGCGGGTAGCGGGGGGGCCAGTCGAGAGACCCAGTACTTC	CASSLAGSGGASRETQYF
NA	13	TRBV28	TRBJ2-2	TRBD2	TGTGCCAGCAGGCGACTAGCCCCCGGGGAGCTGTTTTTT	CASRRLAPGELFF
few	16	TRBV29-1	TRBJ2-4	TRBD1	TGCAGCGTTGAGGGGACAGGGGAGGGGGCCAAAAACATTCAGTACTTC	CSVEGTGEGAKNIQYF
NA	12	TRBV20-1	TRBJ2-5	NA	TGCAGTGCAAGTCTAACCCAAGAGACCCAGTACTTC	CSASLTQETQYF
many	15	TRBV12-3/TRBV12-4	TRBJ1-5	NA	TGTGCCAGCAGCCCCGGTTCGGGGGCAGGGCAGCCCCAGCATTTT	CASSPGSGAGQPQHF
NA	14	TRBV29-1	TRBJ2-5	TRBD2	TGCAGCGTCTCATACTTAGCGGGGCAAGAGACCCAGTACTTC	CSVSYLAGQETQYF
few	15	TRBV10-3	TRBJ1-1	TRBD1	TGTGCCATCACTCCTTCAGGGGGGACGAACACTGAAGCTTTCTTT	CAITPSGGTNTEAFF
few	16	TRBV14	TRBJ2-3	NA	TGTGCCAGCAGCCAAGATTCAGGGTTTAGCACAGATACGCAGTATTTT	CASSQDSGFSTDTQYF
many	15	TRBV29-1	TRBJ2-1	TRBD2	TGCAGCGTGTCACCGGTGGCGGGAGGGTTGGGAGAGCAGTTCTTC	CSVSPVAGGLGEQFF
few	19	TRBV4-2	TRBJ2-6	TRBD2	TGTGCCAGCAGAACACAACTGGGCAGGGAGGGAGCTGGGGCCAACGTCCTGACTTTC	CASRTQLGREGAGANVLTF
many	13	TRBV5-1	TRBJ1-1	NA	TGCGCCAGCAGCTGGGCAGGGGACACTGAAGCTTTCTTT	CASSWAGDTEAFF
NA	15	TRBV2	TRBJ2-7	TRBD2	TGTGCCAGCACCCCCTCGGCTAGCGGGGCCTACGAGCAGTACTTC	CASTPSASGAYEQYF
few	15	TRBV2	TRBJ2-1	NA	TGTGCCAGCAGAAGGGGGACACTCTCCTACAATGAGCAGTTCTTC	CASRRGTLSYNEQFF
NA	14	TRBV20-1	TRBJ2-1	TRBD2	TGCAGTGCTAGAGAGGGGACTAGTTCTTATGAGCAGTTCTTC	CSAREGTSSYEQFF
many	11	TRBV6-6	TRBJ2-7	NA	TGTGCCAGCAGGGCGGGATACGAGCAGTACTTC	CASRAGYEQYF
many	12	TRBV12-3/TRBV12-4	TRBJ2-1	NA	TGTGCCAGCAGTTTTTCGGGTCTTGAGCAGTTCTTC	CASSFSGLEQFF
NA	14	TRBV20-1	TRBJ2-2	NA	TGCAGTGCTAGAGATTTCTTGGGTCCCGGGGAGCTGTTTTTT	CSARDFLGPGELFF
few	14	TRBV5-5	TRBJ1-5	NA	TGTGCCAGCAGCTTGGTTAGGGAGGGTCAGCCCCAGCATTTT	CASSLVREGQPQHF
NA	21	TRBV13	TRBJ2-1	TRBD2	TGTGCCAGCAGCTTAGCTAGCGGGAGGGCCGATCTATCGAAACCCTACAATGAGCAGTTCTTC	CASSLASGRADLSKPYNEQFF
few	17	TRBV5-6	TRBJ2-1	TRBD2	TGTGCCAGCAGCTTAAAACGCCTAGCGGGGGAAAACAATGAGCAGTTCTTC	CASSLKRLAGENNEQFF
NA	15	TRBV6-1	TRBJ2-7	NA	TGTGCCAGCAGTGAACGGTTGGGGGTCACCTACGAGCAGTACTTC	CASSERLGVTYEQYF
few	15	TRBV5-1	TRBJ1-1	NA	TGCGCCAGCAACCCGGAGCAGAACGTGAACACTGAAGCTTTCTTT	CASNPEQNVNTEAFF
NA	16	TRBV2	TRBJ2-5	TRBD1	TGTGCCAGCAGCGCTCAACAGGGGACGGTTGGAGAGACCCAGTACTTC	CASSAQQGTVGETQYF
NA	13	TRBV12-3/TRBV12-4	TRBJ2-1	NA	TGTGCCAGCAGTGTGACCCAGCCCAGTGAGCAGTTCTTC	CASSVTQPSEQFF
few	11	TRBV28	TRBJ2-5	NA	TGTGCCAGCAGTTTCCCCGGGACCCAGTACTTC	CASSFPGTQYF
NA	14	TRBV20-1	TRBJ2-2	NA	TGCAGTGCTAGAGGGTGCTGGGGAAACGGGGAGCTGTTTTTT	CSARGCWGNGELFF
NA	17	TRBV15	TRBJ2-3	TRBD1	TGTGCCACCAGCAGAGAGGTGACAGGGATAGTCACAGATACGCAGTATTTT	CATSREVTGIVTDTQYF
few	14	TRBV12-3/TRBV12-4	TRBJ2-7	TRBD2	TGTGCCAGCAGGGGACTAGTGGCGGGGTACGAGCAGTACTTC	CASRGLVAGYEQYF
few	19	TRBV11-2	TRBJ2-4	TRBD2	TGTGCCAGCGCCCCACGGGCTAGCGGGGGGACAAACTACAAAAACATTCAGTACTTC	CASAPRASGGTNYKNIQYF
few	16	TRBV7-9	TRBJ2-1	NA	TGTGCCAGCAGCCCCTCGACAGGCTTCTCCTACAATGAGCAGTTCTTC	CASSPSTGFSYNEQFF
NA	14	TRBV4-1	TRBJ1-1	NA	TGCGCCAGCAGCCAAGTTGTGAGAGACACTGAAGCTTTCTTT	CASSQVVRDTEAFF
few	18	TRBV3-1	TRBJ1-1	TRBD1	TGTGCCAGCAGCCAAGTTTACTCGGTCAGGGGGCAGCGCACTGAAGCTTTCTTT	CASSQVYSVRGQRTEAFF
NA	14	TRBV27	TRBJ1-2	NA	TGTGCCAGCAGTTTACGGGGGCAGCAAGGGGGCTACACCTTC	CASSLRGQQGGYTF
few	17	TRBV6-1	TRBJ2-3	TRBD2	TGTGCCAGCAGTCGACGCCGGCTAGCGGGGGATACAGATACGCAGTATTTT	CASSRRRLAGDTDTQYF
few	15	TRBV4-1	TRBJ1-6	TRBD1	TGCGCCAGCAGCAGCCGACAGGGAAAAAATTCACCCCTCCACTTT	CASSSRQGKNSPLHF